This TCR beta chain was profiled in a study of response to subunit inactivated influenza vaccine. Study-wide points: Seasonal influenza vaccination, on each occasion, was suggested by the authors to recruit few new T cells.

One entry per CDR3 protein results from TCRdb running MiXCR on the RT-PCR reads. The table records fewer than 800,000 distinct CDR3 sequences, 15% to 19% of them present only once. Concerning this clonotype itself: The antigen remains unidentified.

Germline assignment: CDR1 DFQATT and CDR2 SNEGSKA (reference sequence). The CDR3 is 14 amino acids. The ends were cut back, 6 bases at V and 7 bases at J, with 21 bases in the middle. The TCR sequence derives from a man aged 45-65 years who received an inactivated influenza vaccine. The sample here was PBMCs from blood, taken roughly 13 days after vaccination. The rearrangement joins TRBV20-1 to TRBJ1-1; D unclear. The CDR3 coding sequence is TGCAGTGCCAAGAAATGGACCTCCTCCATTGAAGCTTTCTTT. Translated, it gives CSAKKWTSSIEAFF.